This T cell receptor (beta chain) is from a study of cytomegalovirus exposure and HLA in healthy donors. Study-wide findings and caveats: Productive status was seen about 87% or about 30% of the time for most TCR beta V segments in an earlier analysis. Later work found that TCR association rates differed between HLA loci; DRB1 had the most and HLA-C the fewest.

This clone appeared a few times. Its antigen is as yet unknown. The study ran its PCR with 60 Vbeta and 13 Jbeta primers. Here immunoSEQ multiplex PCR was the method, and the copy in TCRdb shows in-frame clones only, minus some. The sample carries about 160,000 clones, about 81% recorded once. The source material was PBMCs. This sequence was found in a young woman in good health and CMV-seronegative.

The CDR3, as DNA: TGTGCCAGCAGCCTACGGGCCGGGGGTCTCTCCTACGAGCAGTACTTC. Amino acids: CASSLRAGGLSYEQYF. The chain employs TRBV7-2 and TRBJ2-7, with D possibly being TRBD2 (6 bases). This CDR3 comprises 16 residues. Trimming took off 5 bases at V and 0 bases at J, with 17 bases between the two ends. Germline V lookup: CDR1 SGHTA, CDR2 FQGNSA.